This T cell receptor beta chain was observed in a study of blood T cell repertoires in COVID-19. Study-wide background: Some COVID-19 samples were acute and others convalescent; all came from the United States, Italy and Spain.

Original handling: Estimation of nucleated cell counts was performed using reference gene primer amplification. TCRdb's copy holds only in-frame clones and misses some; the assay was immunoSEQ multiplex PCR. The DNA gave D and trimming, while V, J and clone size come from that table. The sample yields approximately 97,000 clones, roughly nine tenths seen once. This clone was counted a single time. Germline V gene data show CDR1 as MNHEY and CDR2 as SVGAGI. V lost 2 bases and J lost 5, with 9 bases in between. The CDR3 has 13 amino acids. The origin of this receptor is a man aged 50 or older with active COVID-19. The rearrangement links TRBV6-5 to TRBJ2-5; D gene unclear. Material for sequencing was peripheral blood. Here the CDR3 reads CASSYAPRETQYF. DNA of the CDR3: TGTGCCAGCAGTTACGCCCCGCGGGAGACCCAGTACTTC.